This is a list of T cell receptor beta chains from one sample in a study of blood T cell repertoires in COVID-19. Some clones are missing from TCRdb's copy, which holds only in-frame ones; the method was immunoSEQ multiplex PCR. The repertoire holds 150,000 to 200,000 clones, with about nine tenths as singletons. Sample: peripheral blood. All receptors come from a woman aged 25 to 39 with acute or convalescent COVID-19. CDR3s include the opening cysteine and the closing phenylalanine or tryptophan. D genes are given only for firm matches. Size values are once, few and many counts, or a class for expanded clones, and some rows have none.

- | TRBJ2-1 | few | TRBV5-5 | 14 | CASSLGRTYNEQFF | TGTGCCAGCAGCTTGGGGCGGACCTACAATGAGCAGTTCTTC
- | TRBJ2-1 | - | TRBV24-1 | 11 | CATSAGQLQFF | TGTGCCACCAGTGCTGGACAGCTGCAGTTCTTC
- | TRBJ1-4 | once | TRBV6-5 | 13 | CASGGATNEKLFF | TGTGCCAGCGGCGGCGCAACTAATGAAAAACTGTTTTTT
TRBD1 | TRBJ2-7 | - | TRBV7-9 | 15 | CASSGGQGTQYEQYF | TGTGCCAGCAGCGGAGGACAGGGGACTCAATACGAGCAGTACTTC
- | TRBJ2-7 | - | TRBV28 | 12 | CASSLRLTEQYF | TGTGCCAGCAGTTTAAGACTTACCGAGCAGTACTTC
TRBD2 | TRBJ2-1 | - | TRBV29-1 | 13 | CSVSSGAYNEQFF | TGCAGCGTCTCTAGCGGTGCTTACAATGAGCAGTTCTTC
TRBD1 | TRBJ2-5 | - | TRBV19 | 15 | CASSMAQGEGWTQYF | TGTGCCAGTAGTATGGCCCAGGGGGAAGGGTGGACCCAGTACTTC
- | TRBJ2-7 | - | TRBV28 | 11 | CASTYAYEQYF | TGTGCCAGCACTTACGCGTACGAGCAGTACTTC
TRBD2 | TRBJ2-1 | - | TRBV5-1 | 15 | CASSLQRESYNEQFF | TGCGCCAGCAGCTTGCAGCGGGAATCCTACAATGAGCAGTTCTTC
- | TRBJ2-3 | - | TRBV20-1 | 14 | CSASRRGDTDTQYF | TGCAGTGCTAGTCGGAGGGGAGACACAGATACGCAGTATTTT
- | TRBJ2-7 | - | TRBV9 | 14 | CASSVAPGGREQYF | TGTGCCAGCAGCGTAGCTCCCGGGGGGCGAGAGCAGTACTTC
TRBD1 | TRBJ1-5 | - | TRBV5-1 | 15 | CASSLGVTGGQPQHF | TGCGCCAGCAGCTTGGGAGTGACAGGGGGACAGCCCCAGCATTTT
TRBD1 | TRBJ1-4 | few | TRBV2 | 13 | CARGTGGNEKLFF | TGTGCCAGAGGGACAGGGGGTAATGAAAAACTGTTTTTT
- | TRBJ2-1 | - | TRBV19 | 15 | CASSPVGGGYNEQFF | TGTGCCAGTAGCCCGGTAGGGGGTGGCTACAATGAGCAGTTCTTC
TRBD1 | TRBJ1-3 | - | TRBV10-3 | 12 | CATRTGKDTIYF | TGTGCCACCCGGACAGGGAAGGACACCATATATTTT
TRBD1 | TRBJ2-1 | - | TRBV25-1 | 15 | CASTWDRGSYNEQFF | TGTGCCAGTACCTGGGACAGAGGCTCCTACAATGAGCAGTTCTTC
TRBD1 | TRBJ2-5 | - | TRBV10-3 | 13 | CAISPGTAETQYF | TGTGCCATCAGCCCCGGGACAGCGGAGACCCAGTACTTC
TRBD2 | TRBJ2-1 | - | TRBV3-1/TRBV3-2 | 16 | CASSQEWTSGSWEQFF | TGTGCCAGCAGCCAAGAATGGACTAGCGGGAGTTGGGAGCAGTTCTTC
- | TRBJ1-1 | - | TRBV19 | 13 | CASTRGLYTEAFF | TGTGCCAGTACCCGGGGACTTTACACTGAAGCTTTCTTT
TRBD2 | TRBJ2-3 | - | TRBV28 | 16 | CASRTPSGRGTDTQYF | TGTGCCAGCAGGACCCCTAGCGGGAGGGGGACAGATACGCAGTATTTT
- | TRBJ2-5 | - | TRBV28 | 12 | CASKTNQETQYF | TGTGCCAGCAAAACTAATCAAGAGACCCAGTACTTC